Each of the 22 T cell receptor beta chains below was sequenced from the same sample in a study of vaccination and CD4 T cells after COVID-19. Oncomine TCR Beta short-read sequencing was applied to DNA from cultured CD4+ T cells. In TCRdb, the PCR reads were re-called with MiXCR into one record per CDR3 protein. The table shows some 10,000 distinct CDR3 sequences, with 40% to 50% occurring only once. Their specific antigens are unknown. Treatment reported: approximately 11-day PBMC culture with coronavirus spike peptide pools or control peptides (ViraFEST assay). Sequencing was carried out using CD4+ T cells from blood, cultured in vitro. The origin of the receptors is a human donor who had recovered from COVID-19.

V usage is TRBV4-1 and J usage is TRBJ2-7; 8 bases fit TRBD2. Trimming took 4 bases from V and 0 from J; bases not matched to a gene: 8. The CDR3 consists of 16 residues. Looked up from germline, CDR1 is MGHRA and CDR2 is YSYEKL. The CDR3 DNA reads as TGCGCCAGCAGCCCGGTCTCTGCGGGGGGCTCCTACGAGCAGTACTTC. Residues: CASSPVSAGGSYEQYF.

J is TRBJ2-3 and V is TRBV5-4; the match to TRBD2 covers 7 bases. V gave up 0 bases and J gave up 2 bases; unmatched junction bases: 9. The CDR3 length is 17 residues. The germline gives CDR1 SGHNT, CDR2 YYREEE (reference sequence). As DNA, the CDR3 is TGTGCCAGCAGCTTGGGTCGGCCTAGCGGATCCACAGATACGCAGTATTTT. Residues: CASSLGRPSGSTDTQYF. Together with reference TRBV5-4 and TRBJ2-3, the CDR3 gives the full variable domain: ETGVTQSPTHLIKTRGQQVTLRCSSQSGHNTVSWYQQALGQGPQFIFQYYREEENGRGNFPPRFSGLQFPNYSSELNVNALELDDSALYLCASSLGRPSGSTDTQYFGPGTRLTVL.

This chain links TRBV2 with TRBJ1-5, with D unresolved. V lost 4 bases, J lost 7 bases, and 14 bases lay in between. CDR1 and CDR2 from the germline V gene are SNHLY and FYNNEI. The CDR3 extends over 14 amino acids. Here the CDR3 reads CASSVSVLWQPQHF. CDR3 nucleotide sequence: TGTGCCAGCAGTGTAAGCGTTCTATGGCAGCCCCAGCATTTT.

This clonotype has more than one count but fewer than ten. The gene calls are TRBV7-8 and TRBJ2-2; 8 bases align to TRBD2. The length of the CDR3 is 13 residues. V shed 8 bases and J 6 bases; nucleotides not matched to a gene: 5. Germline V gene sequence: CDR1 SGHVS, CDR2 FQNEAQ. CDR3 bases: TGTGCCAGCCCGGGACTAGTGGCCGGGGAGCTGTTTTTT. Encoded protein: CASPGLVAGELFF. Together with reference TRBV7-8 and TRBJ2-2, the CDR3 gives the full variable domain: GAGVSQSPRYKVAKRGQDVALRCDPISGHVSLFWYQQALGQGPEFLTYFQNEAQLDKSGLPSDRFFAERPEGSVSTLKIQRTQQEDSAVYLCASPGLVAGELFFGEGSRLTVL.

The V gene is TRBV4-1, the J gene TRBJ1-5; D remains ambiguous. Trimming removed 0 bases at V and 1 base at J, with 13 bases between. The length of the CDR3 is 17 residues. The germline gives CDR1 MGHRA, CDR2 YSYEKL. CDR3 protein: CASSQDMRLKSNQPQHF. CDR3 DNA sequence: TGCGCCAGCAGCCAAGATATGAGGCTAAAGAGCAATCAGCCCCAGCATTTT.

The V and J genes are TRBV2 and TRBJ1-4, with 7 bases lining up with TRBD1. CDR1 SNHLY and CDR2 FYNNEI come from the germline V gene. CDR3 size: 14 residues. V gave up 6 bases and J gave up 4 bases; unmatched junction bases: 5. As DNA, the CDR3 is TGTGCCAGCAGGGGGGGGACAGTTAATGAAAAACTGTTTTTT. This encodes CASRGGTVNEKLFF.

The sample holds a few counts of this clonotype. This chain links TRBV6-1 with TRBJ1-1; the D gene is possibly TRBD1 (5 bases). The CDR3 totals 14 residues. The V end was cut by 3 bases, the J end by 1 base, with 9 bases between. Germline CDR1 MNHNS, CDR2 SASEGT. DNA of the CDR3: TGTGCCAGCAGTGAGTTGAGGGGGAACACTGAAGCTTTCTTT. This gives the protein CASSELRGNTEAFF.

V usage is TRBV7-9 and J usage is TRBJ2-7; D gene ambiguous. The germline V and J ends were trimmed by 6 bases and 6 bases, with 12 bases remaining between them. This CDR3 is built from 12 residues. CDR1 is SEHNR and CDR2 is FQNEAQ in the germline V gene (reference sequence). CDR3 nucleotide sequence: TGTGCCAGCAGTATAGGCAGTAGCGAGCAGTACTTC. Translated, it gives CASSIGSSEQYF.

This clonotype has just a few counts. The chain joins TRBV6-1 to TRBJ1-1; D possibly corresponds to TRBD1 (5 bases). V lost 7 bases, J lost 9 bases, and 18 bases lay in between. The CDR3 covers 13 residues. Germline CDR1 reads MNHNS; CDR2 reads SASEGT. This CDR3 is CASTTRDSRQAFF. Written as DNA, the CDR3 is TGTGCCAGCACCACCCGTGACAGCCGTCAAGCTTTCTTT.

V is TRBV5-1 and J is TRBJ2-5; 8 nucleotides match TRBD2. The germline gives CDR1 SGHRS, CDR2 YFSETQ. V was clipped by 6 bases and J by 4 bases; unmatched bases: 5. The CDR3 extends over 13 amino acids. This CDR3 reads CASTPLAGETQYF. Written as DNA, the CDR3 is TGCGCCAGCACCCCGCTAGCGGGAGAGACCCAGTACTTC. The whole variable domain, remainder taken from reference TRBV5-1 and TRBJ2-5, is KAGVTQTPRYLIKTRGQQVTLSCSPISGHRSVSWYQQTPGQGLQFLFEYFSETQRNKGNFPGRFSGRQFSNSRSEMNVSTLELGDSALYLCASTPLAGETQYFGPGTRLLVL.

This clonotype was seen a handful of times. The chain links TRBV19 to TRBJ1-5; D is unclear. Deletions cut 6 bases from V and 5 bases from J, with 11 bases between. Germline CDR1 LNHDA, CDR2 SQIVND (reference sequence). The CDR3 has 13 amino acids. CDR3 coding DNA: TGTGCCAGTAGGGTCGTCGTGGATCAGCCCCAGCATTTT. Translated, it gives CASRVVVDQPQHF.

V is TRBV23-1 and J is TRBJ1-6; no clear D. TRBV23-1 has ORF status, its function being uncertain. V was pared by 2 bases and J by 0 bases, with 11 bases between. The CDR3 sequence is 17 residues long. The CDR3 bases are TGCGCCAGCAGTCAACCCCAGCGGGGCTCCTATAATTCACCCCTCCACTTT. It codes for CASSQPQRGSYNSPLHF.

The chain has TRBV2 and TRBJ2-3, with D unresolved. The CDR3 has 15 residues. CDR1 and CDR2 from the germline V gene are SNHLY and FYNNEI. Trimming took 1 base from V and 1 from J, leaving 9 bases between them. The CDR3 region is CASSEGDYGTDTQYF. The CDR3 coding sequence is TGTGCCAGCAGTGAAGGCGATTACGGCACAGATACGCAGTATTTT.

The CDR3 DNA sequence: TGCGCCAGCAGCCTCGGGGCCACCGGGGAGCTGTTTTTT. Amino acids: CASSLGATGELFF. The chain joins TRBV4-1 to TRBJ2-2; tentatively, D is TRBD1 or TRBD2 (5 bases each). Germline V gene sequence: CDR1 MGHRA, CDR2 YSYEKL. This CDR3 has 13 amino acids. V gave up 4 bases and J gave up 4 bases, with 7 bases separating them.

A few counts support this clonotype. The V gene is TRBV7-9, the J gene TRBJ1-4, with no clear D. CDR1 is SEHNR, CDR2 FQNEAQ, per germline (reference sequence). The ends were cut back, 0 bases at V and 3 bases at J, with 17 bases in the middle. The CDR3 contains 18 residues. CDR3 sequence (DNA): TGTGCCAGCAGCTTAGCGATCGGTCCAGGCGGGTCTAATGAAAAACTGTTTTTT. The encoded protein is CASSLAIGPGGSNEKLFF. Using reference TRBV7-9 and TRBJ1-4 for the parts outside the CDR3, the full variable domain is DTGVSQNPRHKITKRGQNVTFRCDPISEHNRLYWYRQTLGQGPEFLTYFQNEAQLEKSRLLSDRFSAERPKGSFSTLEIQRTEQGDSAMYLCASSLAIGPGGSNEKLFFGSGTQLSVL.

The gene calls are TRBV5-1 and TRBJ2-1; 8 bases fit TRBD1. Trimming cost V 2 bases and J 7 bases; bases outside gene matches: 8. This CDR3 has 15 residues. The germline V gene encodes CDR1 SGHRS and CDR2 YFSETQ. CDR3 amino acids: CASSFGQGGRNEQFF. CDR3 DNA: TGCGCCAGCAGCTTCGGACAGGGAGGAAGAAATGAGCAGTTCTTC.

The V call is TRBV27, the J call TRBJ2-1; 10 nucleotides agree with TRBD2. The V gene's germline CDR1 is MNHEY and CDR2 SMNVEV (reference sequence). The CDR3 extends over 15 amino acids. V lost 3 bases to trimming and J lost 5 bases; unmatched junction nucleotides: 4. DNA for the CDR3: TGTGCCAGCAGTTTTAGCGGGGGGAGGGACAATGAGCAGTTCTTC. Its translation is CASSFSGGRDNEQFF.

A note on this clonotype: One end of the junction varies from germline; a read error may be responsible. The V gene is TRBV6-1, the J gene TRBJ2-7, with 9 bases that match TRBD1. This CDR3 region has 14 residues. Germline lookup yields CDR1 MNHNS and CDR2 SASEGT. This CDR3 reads CASREGTGRHEQYF. In DNA form, the CDR3 reads TGTGCCAGCAGAGAAGGGACAGGGCGGCACGAGCAGTACTTC.

This chain links TRBV2 with TRBJ1-5; D remains ambiguous. The CDR3 spans 16 residues. Germline assignment: CDR1 SNHLY and CDR2 FYNNEI. V was trimmed by 3 bases and J by 7 bases, leaving 19 bases between them. The CDR3 protein is CASSEAGSRAGQPQHF. The CDR3 region has the DNA TGTGCCAGCAGTGAGGCCGGTTCCCGGGCGGGACAGCCCCAGCATTTT.

This clonotype has more than one count but fewer than ten. This sequence joins TRBV6-1 and TRBJ1-2; D is perhaps TRBD1 (6 bases). From germline, CDR1 is MNHNS and CDR2 SASEGT. Trimming removed 10 bases from V and 5 bases from J, with 20 bases in between. The CDR3 is made up of 14 amino acids. Here the CDR3 reads CAIRSLQGGYGYTF. The CDR3 DNA reads TGTGCCATCAGATCACTACAGGGAGGGTATGGCTACACCTTC.

The chain uses TRBV18 and TRBJ2-3; possible D gene TRBD2, 6 bases. Germline V gene data show CDR1 as KGHSH and CDR2 as LQKENI. The V end lost 0 bases, the J end lost 2 bases, and 18 bases lay between the germline ends. The CDR3 sequence is 18 residues long. The CDR3 sequence is CASSPPAVLARYTDTQYF. The CDR3 DNA follows: TGTGCCAGCTCACCACCGGCCGTTCTAGCGAGGTACACAGATACGCAGTATTTT. The variable domain in full, with the rest retrieved from reference TRBV18 and TRBJ2-3, is NAGVMQNPRHLVRRRGQEARLRCSPMKGHSHVYWYRQLPEEGLKFMVYLQKENIIDESGMPKERFSAEFPKEGPSILRIQQVVRGDSAAYFCASSPPAVLARYTDTQYFGPGTRLTVL.

This clonotype came up once. The V gene is TRBV12-3 or TRBV12-4, the J gene TRBJ2-7, with a possible D match to TRBD2 (6 bases). V lost 7 bases and J 6 bases, leaving 19 bases between the germline ends. This CDR3 region has 14 residues. In DNA form, the CDR3 reads TGTGCCAGCACACGAGACTTAGGAGGGCTCGAGCAGTACTTC. Amino acid sequence: CASTRDLGGLEQYF.